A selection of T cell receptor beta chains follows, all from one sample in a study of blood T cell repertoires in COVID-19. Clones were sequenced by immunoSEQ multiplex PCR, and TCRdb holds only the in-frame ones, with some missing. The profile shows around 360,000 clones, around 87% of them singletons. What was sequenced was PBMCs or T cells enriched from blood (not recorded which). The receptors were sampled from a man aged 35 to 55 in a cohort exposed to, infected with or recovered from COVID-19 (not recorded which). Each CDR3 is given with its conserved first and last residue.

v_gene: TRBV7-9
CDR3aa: CASSLGHSATNEKLFF

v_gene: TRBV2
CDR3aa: CASSVMDYFKYF

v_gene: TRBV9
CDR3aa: CASSTPSAGADTQYF

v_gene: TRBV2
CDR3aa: CASSEFLENTEAFF

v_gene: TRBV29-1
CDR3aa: CSVGQLNTEAFF

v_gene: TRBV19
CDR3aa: CASSIGLAGGRSTDTQYF

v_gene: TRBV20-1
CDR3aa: CSASEWGGSTDTQYF

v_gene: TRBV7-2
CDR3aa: CASSLEGNTMAFF

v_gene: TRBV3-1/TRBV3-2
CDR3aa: CASSQVRNSGNTIYF

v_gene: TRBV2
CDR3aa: CASSLAGGSYEQYF

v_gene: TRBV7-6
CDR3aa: CASSPHGTGTYGYTF

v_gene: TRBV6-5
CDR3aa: CASSQRKRTVSEQYF

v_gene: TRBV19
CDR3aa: CASSIVDTTINEQFF

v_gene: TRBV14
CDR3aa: CASSQEQGLNEQFF

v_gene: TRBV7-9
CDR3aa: CASSIGAGSSYEQYF

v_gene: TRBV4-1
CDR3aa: CASSQTSGTGSTREQYF

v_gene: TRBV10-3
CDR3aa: CAISESGRQVHNQPQHF

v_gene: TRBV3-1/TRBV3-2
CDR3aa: CASSRRTSGSINLIRPSYEQYF

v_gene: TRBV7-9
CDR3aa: CASNRDAYEQYF

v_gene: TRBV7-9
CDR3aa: CASSPYSGKGAGETQYF

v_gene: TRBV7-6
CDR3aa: CASSIGQVRVGTEAFF

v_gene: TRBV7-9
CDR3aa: CASSLAGDRAGNGYTF

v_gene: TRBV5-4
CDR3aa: CASSLASSGRAGDIQYF

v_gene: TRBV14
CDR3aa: CASSQLGTGGTEAFF

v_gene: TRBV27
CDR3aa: CASSDGPGNYGYTF

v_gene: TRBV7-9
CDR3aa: CASSRGDSLGETQYF

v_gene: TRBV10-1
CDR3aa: CASRRDLNTEAFF

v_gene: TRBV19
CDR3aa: CASSIASGSTDTQYF

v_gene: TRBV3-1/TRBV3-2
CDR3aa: CASSQREGLEQYF

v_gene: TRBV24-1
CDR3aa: CATSDFKGTGGSDTQYF

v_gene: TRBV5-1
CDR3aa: CASSLGTGVSNEQFF

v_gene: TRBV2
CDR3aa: CASTGQGASEAFF

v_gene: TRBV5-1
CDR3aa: CASSSGTGSYEQYF

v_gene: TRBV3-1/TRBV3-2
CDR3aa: CASSQVGRGSTPLHF

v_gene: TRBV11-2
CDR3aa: CASSLRGYPAIQYF

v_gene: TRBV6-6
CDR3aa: CASYRGDYGYTF

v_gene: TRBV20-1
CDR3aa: CSARDEGSLF